The present entry profiles one TCR beta chain with its context. Its antigen specificity is not known. Base qualities are not at hand, and no much larger clone is one base apart. This sample was taken from a study of a mutant IDH1 vaccine in newly diagnosed glioma (dated by TCRdb to the early 2020s). Background for the entire study: In the chemotherapy-containing groups, vaccination started alongside temozolomide cycles, whereas in patients who had radiotherapy alone it started 4-6 weeks after radiotherapy. Prior to enrollment, standard therapy consisting of radiotherapy alone, temozolomide alone, or radiochemotherapy with temozolomide had been administered to patients, with the combination being received by most patients. Longitudinal TCRB deep sequencing was performed for some 25 treated patients wherever samples were available for exploratory analyses. The approximately 30 treated patients were roughly 60% male and around 40% female, with a mean age of approximately 40 years. Peripheral blood was collected at six visits: V03 (baseline), V05, V07, V10, V12 and V13. The week-35 safety follow-up took place at visit V12, and the week-47 end of study took place at visit V13.

What the study reported, not specific to this receptor: Selection of PBMC samples for TCRB deep sequencing was based on availability. Across multiple MHC alleles, vaccine-induced immune responses were seen in 90% to 95% of patients. It was noted by the authors that analyses of patient blood samples could not be reproduced owing to sample limitations. Changes in the top peripheral T cell clonotypes picked up by TCRB sequencing did not appear to be linked to pseudoprogression.

The label giving this sample's time point can be read as: week 47, end of study. Every vaccine dose consisted of 300 ug of a 20-mer mutant IDH1 peptide in Montanide, administered subcutaneously together with topical imiquimod. Patients were given eight vaccinations, in weeks 1, 3, 5, 7, 11, 15, 19 and 23, which matched visits V03 through V10. All donors had newly diagnosed IDH1-mutant astrocytomas of WHO grade 3 or 4 that showed loss of nuclear ATRX. The samples were drawn from NOA16, a multicentre, single-arm, open-label phase I trial in Germany that tested a mutant IDH1 peptide vaccine in humans for the first time. Genomic DNA for TCRB sequencing was isolated from EDTA blood with the DNeasy Blood and Tissue Kit. Library prep was done by the immunoSEQ multiplex PCR assay. Rearranged TCR beta chain sequences were amplified with the hsTCRB Kit following the manufacturer's protocol. Sequencing of TCRB libraries was carried out on an Illumina MiSeq. In the paper's pipeline: The proprietary platform of the kit vendor was used for demultiplexing, trimming and gene mapping. The table was pulled from immuneACCESS by TCRdb, which kept in-frame rearrangements only. Such tables lose some clones; where checked, under half of the loss comes from unresolved V genes, and the rest has no known cause. V and J calls and clone size are as listed in that table; D and trimming were resolved from the DNA. For this sample there are roughly 86,000 clones; over 85% appear just once. Together, the top ten hold 0.6% to 0.95% of the sample.

CDR1 SGHAT and CDR2 FQDESV were looked up in the germline V gene (reference sequence). Clipping removes 3 bases from V and 0 bases from J, with 4 as the unmatched junction base count. From its cysteine to its phenylalanine, the CDR3 spans 16 amino acids. CDR3 DNA is the only sequence kept; it has 48 bases, read in frame from the first base. The rearrangement combines TRBV11-1 with TRBJ2-3, and TRBD2 matches 9 of the central bases. The starting material was PBMCs, obtained from a glioma patient whose treatment included an IDH1 peptide vaccine. This sequence originates from a woman aged 45-59 years with glioma. The encoded CDR3 is CASSFGLATSTDTQYF. The DNA sequence is as follows: TGTGCCAGCAGCTTCGGACTAGCGACTAGCACAGATACGCAGTATTTT.